This TCR beta chain was recorded in a study of blood T cell repertoires in COVID-19. Overall study context: Collection of acute and convalescent COVID-19 samples took place in the United States, Italy and Spain.

Libraries were prepared by immunoSEQ multiplex PCR; TCRdb keeps only in-frame clonotypes and omits some of them. This sample has approximately 25,000 clones, with 70% to 90% found just once. V lost 4 bases and J lost 8, with 11 bases in between. The CDR3 sequence is 12 residues long. Per germline, CDR1 SGHTA and CDR2 FQGTGA. The chain combines TRBV7-3 with TRBJ1-1, with D possibly being TRBD1 (6 bases). Sequencing was done on a sample of peripheral blood. The origin of this receptor is a woman between 65 and 79 years old with COVID-19, enrolled during active disease. The chain's CDR3 is CASSSRTGEAFF. The CDR3 nucleotides are TGTGCCAGCAGCTCCCGAACAGGGGAAGCTTTCTTT.